This T cell receptor beta chain was sequenced in a study of response to subunit inactivated influenza vaccine. TCRdb processed the RT-PCR reads anew with MiXCR; each CDR3 protein has one entry. Found here are around 530,000 distinct CDR3 sequences, approximately 10% of them singletons; the top ten hold 9.5% to 13%. The CDR3 loop spans 15 amino acids. Between the trimmed V and J ends, which lost 2 bases and 6 bases, there was a span of 15 bases. Looked up from germline, CDR1 is SEHNR and CDR2 is FQNEAQ (reference sequence). Findings and caveats of the study: The authors suggested that every seasonal influenza vaccination recruits few new T cells.

This clonotype has just a few counts. What it binds is not known. The sample consisted of PBMCs from blood, taken on the day of vaccination. V and J are TRBV7-9 and TRBJ2-3; D call uncertain. The TCR comes from a middle-aged man who received an inactivated influenza vaccine. CDR3 in DNA: TGTGCCAGCAGCTTACGGCAAGCCTTCAACGATACGCAGTATTTT. Translation gives CASSLRQAFNDTQYF.